This entry is about one T cell receptor beta chain. The antigen this receptor binds is unknown. One base away there is no much larger clone; base qualities are not given. The sequencer was an Illumina Genome Analyzer IIx. The public sequencing data were trimmed at Q25 with fastp and processed into clonotypes with MiXCR by TCRdb, which kept only in-frame beta chains. Records with the same CDR3 protein are collapsed into one entry carrying the most frequent genes and DNA. Recorded for this sample are around 50,000 distinct CDR3 sequences; 6% to 8% of them occurred a single time. 15% to 20% of the sample is in the top ten clones. The data derive from a study of patients with pleural tuberculosis (dated by TCRdb to the mid-2010s). The CDR3 goes from the cysteine to the phenylalanine over 13 residues. Only the CDR3 portion is preserved as DNA: 39 bases, with reading frame beginning at the first base. V ends up 4 bases short and J 3 bases short, with an unmatched junction base count of 4. The CDR1 and CDR2 encoded by the germline V gene are SQVTM and ANQGSEA.

The chain is assembled from TRBV29-1 and TRBJ2-5; 8 bases in between match TRBD1. This sequence was found in a human donor with pleural tuberculosis. The CDR3 sequence is CSVVTGEEETQYF. The DNA sequence is given as TGCAGCGTTGTGACAGGGGAGGAAGAGACCCAGTACTTC.